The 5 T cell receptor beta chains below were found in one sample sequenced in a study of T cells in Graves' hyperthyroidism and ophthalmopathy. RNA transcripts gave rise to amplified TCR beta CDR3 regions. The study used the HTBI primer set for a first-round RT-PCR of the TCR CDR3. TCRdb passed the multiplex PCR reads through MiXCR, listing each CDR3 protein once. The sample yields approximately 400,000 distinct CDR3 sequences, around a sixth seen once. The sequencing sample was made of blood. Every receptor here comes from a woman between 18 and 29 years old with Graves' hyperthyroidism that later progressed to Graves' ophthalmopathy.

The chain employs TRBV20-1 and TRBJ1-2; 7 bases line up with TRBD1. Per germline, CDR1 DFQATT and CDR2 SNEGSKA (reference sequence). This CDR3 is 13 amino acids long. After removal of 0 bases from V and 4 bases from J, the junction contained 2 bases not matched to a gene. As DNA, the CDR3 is TGCAGTGCTAGAGATCCAGGGGGCTATGGCTACACCTTC. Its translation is CSARDPGGYGYTF.

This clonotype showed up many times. Written as DNA, the CDR3 is TGTGCCAGCTCACTGCGGGACGGAGAGACCCAGTACTTC. Its protein product is CASSLRDGETQYF. The chain has TRBV18 and TRBJ2-5; TRBD2 might be the D (6 bases). Germline-derived CDR1 and CDR2 are KGHSH and LQKENI. The V and J ends lost 4 bases and 4 bases respectively, with 10 bases between them. The CDR3 loop spans 13 amino acids.

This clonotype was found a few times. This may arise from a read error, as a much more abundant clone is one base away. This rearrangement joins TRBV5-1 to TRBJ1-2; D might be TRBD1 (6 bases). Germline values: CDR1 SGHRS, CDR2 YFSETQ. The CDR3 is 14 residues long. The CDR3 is CASSPTGAEYGCTF. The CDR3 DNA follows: TGCGCCAGCAGCCCGACGGGGGCTGAGTATGGCTGCACCTTC.

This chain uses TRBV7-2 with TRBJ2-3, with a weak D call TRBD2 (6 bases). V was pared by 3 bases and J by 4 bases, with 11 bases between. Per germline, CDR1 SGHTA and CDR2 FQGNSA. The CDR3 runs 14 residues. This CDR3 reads CASSLGGTADTQYF. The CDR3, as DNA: TGTGCCAGCAGCTTGGGCGGGACTGCAGATACGCAGTATTTT.

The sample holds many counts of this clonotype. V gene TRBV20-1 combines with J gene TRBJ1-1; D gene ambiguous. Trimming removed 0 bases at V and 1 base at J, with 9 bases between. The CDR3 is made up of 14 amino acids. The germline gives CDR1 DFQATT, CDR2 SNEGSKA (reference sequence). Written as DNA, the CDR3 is TGCAGTGCTAGAGATCGACTCACGAACACTGAAGCTTTCTTT. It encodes CSARDRLTNTEAFF.